This T cell receptor (beta chain) was recorded in a study of radiation and T cells in renal cell carcinoma. Findings of the study overall: In blood, top tumor clones expanded by 2 weeks, shrinking by 4. Baseline intratumoral clonotype presence is unknown without pretreatment biopsies.

V was shortened by 8 bases and J by 6 bases, with 17 bases between the two germline ends. In germline, CDR1 is GTSNPN, CDR2 SVGIG (reference sequence). The CDR3 spans 13 residues. Note on this clone: Its antigen is still unknown.

Method: immunoSEQ multiplex PCR; TCRdb's copy keeps in-frame clones and lacks some. The sample comprises 140,000 to 150,000 clones, 65% to 90% of which are singletons, and under 20% rests with the top ten. This sample's time point: blood 4 weeks post-SBRT, at nephrectomy. Treatment in this sample: 15 Gy SBRT to primary tumor, nephrectomy 4 weeks later. Nephrectomy followed 15 Gy stereotactic body radiation by 4 weeks. Blood was sampled at baseline, 2 weeks and 4 weeks after SBRT. This TCR came from a woman in her 50s with renal cell carcinoma. V gene TRBV30 combines with J gene TRBJ2-4; D may correspond to TRBD1 or TRBD2 (5 bases each). The material sequenced was blood, taken from a patient whose treatment included radiotherapy and nephrectomy. The CDR3 sequence is CARDEGMGNIQYF. Written as DNA, the CDR3 is TGTGCCCGTGATGAGGGGATGGGAAACATTCAGTACTTC.